This T cell receptor beta chain comes out of a study of OX40 agonist ivuxolimab in advanced cancers. Study-wide background: Each dose-escalation patient presented with hepatocellular carcinoma, melanoma, renal cell or head and neck cancer. Partial responses were achieved by three patients, one with hepatocellular carcinoma and two with cutaneous melanoma. Participants averaged approximately 65 years of age (range roughly 23 to 85) and were under 90% male. Study-wide findings and caveats: Among patients with partial responses at 0.1-3.0 mg/kg, clonal expansion was among the lowest.

With respect to this clone: No antigen is known for it.

TCRdb's copy holds only in-frame clones and misses some; the assay was immunoSEQ multiplex PCR. The table shows tens of thousands of clones, with about 91% occurring only once. Trimming left V 1 base short and J 4 bases short, with 10 bases between. The CDR3 extends over 14 amino acids. The germline CDR1 and CDR2 sequences are MNHEY and SVGAGI. The rearrangement links TRBV6-5 to TRBJ1-1; no reliable D call. Sequencing used CD4+ or CD8+ T cells sorted from blood, obtained in a trial of the OX40 agonist ivuxolimab. This TCR came from an adult with an advanced solid tumor such as melanoma, head and neck, liver or kidney cancer. CDR3 in DNA: TGTGCCAGCAGTTACTTGGGGTTGGGCACTGAAGCTTTCTTT. Protein product: CASSYLGLGTEAFF.